The 7 T cell receptor beta chains presented below share a single source sample, sequenced in a study of T cells in Graves' hyperthyroidism and ophthalmopathy. Researchers amplified the TCR beta CDR3 regions from RNA transcripts. First-round RT-PCR of the TCR CDR3 relied on the HTBI primer set. TCRdb reprocessed the multiplex PCR reads with MiXCR, giving one entry per CDR3 protein. The data show approximately 530,000 distinct CDR3 sequences, approximately 15% seen once. The sample taken for sequencing was blood. These TCRs come from a woman younger than 30 with Graves' hyperthyroidism.

This clonotype was counted ten times or more. V gene TRBV6-5 combines with J gene TRBJ2-1; D is ambiguous. The V gene's germline CDR1 is MNHEY and CDR2 SVGAGI. This CDR3 region has 14 residues. Trimming removed 0 bases at V and 4 bases at J, with 7 bases between. The chain's CDR3 is CASSYSRIYNEQFF. The CDR3 nucleotides are TGTGCCAGCAGTTACTCGAGGATTTACAATGAGCAGTTCTTC.

This clonotype turned up a few times. The chain employs TRBV24-1 and TRBJ2-1; 7 bases line up with TRBD1. CDR1 and CDR2 (germline): KGHDR, SFDVKD. The CDR3 contains 14 residues. V trimming: 4 bases; J trimming: 5 bases; junction bases outside the gene matches: 4. The CDR3 DNA reads TGTGCCACCAGTGAGGCCGGGACAGACAATGAGCAGTTCTTC. This codes for CATSEAGTDNEQFF.

This clonotype was seen only a few times. The chain links TRBV5-1 to TRBJ2-1; D not resolved. V was shortened by 0 bases and J by 6 bases, with 16 bases between the two germline ends. The CDR3 has 16 amino acids. From germline, CDR1 is SGHRS and CDR2 YFSETQ. DNA of the CDR3: TGCGCCAGCAGCTTGGACTCAGCTGGATCCACCAATGAGCAGTTCTTC. Residues: CASSLDSAGSTNEQFF.

This clonotype occurred many times. The gene calls are TRBV2 and TRBJ1-2; D unclear. The CDR3 runs 16 residues. V lost 4 bases and J lost 0, with 15 bases in between. Germline V gives CDR1 SNHLY, CDR2 FYNNEI. The CDR3 here is CASSVSRPQANYGYTF. CDR3 DNA: TGTGCCAGCAGTGTATCGAGGCCCCAGGCTAACTATGGCTACACCTTC.

In this sample, this clonotype turned up many times. The chain uses TRBV11-2 and TRBJ1-1, with unresolved D. The CDR3 is made up of 12 amino acids. V was cut by 1 base and J by 10 bases, with 10 bases left in between. Germline lookup yields CDR1 SGHAT and CDR2 FQNNGV. CDR3 residues: CASSLVPGPAFF. CDR3 in DNA: TGTGCCAGCAGCTTAGTCCCGGGCCCAGCTTTCTTT. The full variable domain, rest sourced from reference TRBV11-2 and TRBJ1-1, is EAGVAQSPRYKIIEKRQSVAFWCNPISGHATLYWYQQILGQGPKLLIQFQNNGVVDDSQLPKDRFSAERLKGVDSTLKIQPAKLEDSAVYLCASSLVPGPAFFGQGTRLTVV.

A note on this clonotype: A junction boundary mismatches the germline segment, possibly from a read error. This chain connects TRBV24-1 to TRBJ2-1, with TRBD1 matching 9 bases. The CDR3 covers 17 residues. Germline-derived CDR1 and CDR2 are KGHDR and SFDVKD. The DNA of the CDR3 is TGTGCCACCGGTGATCTTGCCCGGGACAGGGACTACAATGAGCAGTTCTTC. Translation: CATGDLARDRDYNEQFF.

This clonotype was seen ten or more times. The chain combines TRBV2 with TRBJ2-5, with D unclear. This CDR3 comprises 12 residues. Germline CDR1 SNHLY, CDR2 FYNNEI. V dropped 9 bases and J dropped 6 bases, with 14 bases sitting between them. CDR3 in amino acids: CARSGQSKTQYF. In DNA form, the CDR3 reads TGTGCCAGGTCTGGTCAGAGCAAGACCCAGTACTTC.